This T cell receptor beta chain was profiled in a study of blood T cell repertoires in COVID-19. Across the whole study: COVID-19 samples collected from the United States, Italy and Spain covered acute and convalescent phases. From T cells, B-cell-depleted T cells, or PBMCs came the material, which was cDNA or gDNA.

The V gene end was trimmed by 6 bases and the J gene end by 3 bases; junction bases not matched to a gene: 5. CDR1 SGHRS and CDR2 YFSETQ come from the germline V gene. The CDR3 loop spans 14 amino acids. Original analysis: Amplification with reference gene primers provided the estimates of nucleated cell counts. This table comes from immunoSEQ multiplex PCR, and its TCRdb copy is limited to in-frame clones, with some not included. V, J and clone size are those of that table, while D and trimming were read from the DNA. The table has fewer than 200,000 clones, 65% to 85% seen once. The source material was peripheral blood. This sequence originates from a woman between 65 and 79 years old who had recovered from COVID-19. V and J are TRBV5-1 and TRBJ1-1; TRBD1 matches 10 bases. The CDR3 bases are TGCGCCAGCAACCCGACAGGGGGCGACACTGAAGCTTTCTTT. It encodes CASNPTGGDTEAFF.